These 32 T cell receptor beta chains share one sample of origin, sequenced in a study of blood T cell repertoires in COVID-19. Repertoires were generated with immunoSEQ multiplex PCR, while TCRdb's copy carries only in-frame clones and drops some. The sample lists 200,000 to 300,000 clones; roughly 84% were seen once. The sequenced sample was peripheral blood. Receptors were obtained from a human donor in a cohort sampled during active COVID-19.

The chain combines TRBV5-1 with TRBJ1-3; possible D gene TRBD1, 5 bases. CDR1 is SGHRS and CDR2 is YFSETQ in the germline V gene. There are 13 residues in the CDR3. V dropped 6 bases and J dropped 4 bases, with 11 bases sitting between them. The DNA for the CDR3 is TGCGCCAGCAACCCCGGGGGAGGAAACACCATATATTTT. Its translation: CASNPGGGNTIYF.

The chain recombines TRBV19 with TRBJ2-2; D is perhaps TRBD1 (6 bases). Trimming removed 5 bases at V and 8 bases at J, with 15 bases between. Germline V gene data show CDR1 as LNHDA and CDR2 as SQIVND (reference sequence). CDR3 length equals 14 residues. As DNA, the CDR3 is TGTGCCAGTAGTTGGGGGCTTACTCTGGGGGAGCTGTTTTTT. Encoded protein: CASSWGLTLGELFF.

The chain links TRBV2 to TRBJ2-7; D unclear. Per germline, CDR1 SNHLY and CDR2 FYNNEI. With 10 bases removed from V and 2 bases from J, the gap between germline ends came to 18 bases. This CDR3 comprises 14 residues. The CDR3 nucleotides read TGTGCCACCAGCTTCGAGGAAGGCCCCTACGAGCAGTACTTC. Its translation is CATSFEEGPYEQYF.

This chain uses TRBV29-1 with TRBJ1-1; TRBD1 aligns across 7 bases. Unmatched junction bases numbered 5, after V lost 7 bases and J lost 3 bases. This CDR3 is built from 12 residues. The germline V gene has CDR1 SQVTM and CDR2 ANQGSEA. The CDR3, as DNA: TGCAGCGCCGGACAGGCCTACACTGAAGCTTTCTTT. Encoded protein: CSAGQAYTEAFF. The full variable domain, with the rest looked up from reference TRBV29-1 and TRBJ1-1, is SAVISQKPSRDICQRGTSLTIQCQVDSQVTMMFWYRQQPGQSLTLIATANQGSEATYESGFVIDKFPISRPNLTFSTLTVSNMSPEDSSIYLCSAGQAYTEAFFGQGTRLTVV.

DNA of the CDR3: TGTGCCAGCAGCGTAGGAATGCGGACTAGCGGGATCGACTACGAGCAGTACTTC. Translation gives CASSVGMRTSGIDYEQYF. The V call is TRBV9, the J call TRBJ2-7, with TRBD2 identical over 12 bases. Germline V lookup: CDR1 SGDLS, CDR2 YYNGEE. The J segment lost 3 bases and the V segment lost 0 bases, leaving 10 bases of the junction unmatched. The CDR3 totals 18 residues.

This clone was observed a single time. The genes are TRBV5-1 and TRBJ2-7, with 14 nucleotides matching TRBD2. The V gene's germline CDR1 is SGHRS and CDR2 YFSETQ. V lost 3 bases and J lost 3; bases outside the gene matches: 8. The CDR3 sequence is 17 residues long. The CDR3 DNA sequence: TGCGCCAGCAGCTCGGGACTAGCGGGAGCCGGATACTACGAGCAGTACTTC. It codes for CASSSGLAGAGYYEQYF.

This clone was detected a few times. The chain carries TRBV3-1 (or the pseudogene TRBV3-2) and TRBJ1-5, with 7 bases identical to TRBD1. V lost 0 bases and J lost 7; bases outside the gene matches: 9. The CDR3 extends over 16 amino acids. Germline V gene lookup returns CDR1 LGHDT and CDR2 YNNKEL (reference sequence). The CDR3 sequence: CASSQDLRQGQQPQHF. Here the CDR3 DNA reads TGTGCCAGCAGCCAAGATCTGAGACAGGGCCAACAGCCCCAGCATTTT.

This chain joins TRBV4-1 and TRBJ1-4, with TRBD1 as a possible D gene (5 bases). The V end lost 0 bases, the J end lost 2 bases, and 10 bases lay between the germline ends. The CDR3 totals 16 residues. CDR1 and CDR2 (germline): MGHRA, YSYEKL. CDR3 nucleotides: TGCGCCAGCAGCCAAGACAGGGCTAATACTAATGAAAAACTGTTTTTT. It yields the protein CASSQDRANTNEKLFF.

The chain combines TRBV11-2 with TRBJ2-7, with TRBD2 matching 10 bases. V lost 7 bases and J lost 3; bases outside the gene matches: 12. Germline V gene data show CDR1 as SGHAT and CDR2 as FQNNGV. This CDR3 contains 16 residues. CDR3 bases: TGTGCCAGCACCAGGACTAGCGGAATTCAGGTCTACGAGCAGTACTTC. It codes for CASTRTSGIQVYEQYF.

This clone was seen repeatedly, ten times or more. This chain joins TRBV4-2 and TRBJ1-5; TRBD1 aligns across 8 bases. There are 15 residues in the CDR3. V was clipped by 4 bases and J by 5 bases; unmatched bases: 7. The V gene's germline CDR1 is LGHNA and CDR2 YNFKEQ. Here the CDR3 DNA reads TGTGCCAGCAGCCTACAGGGGGTTGTTGATCAGCCCCAGCATTTT. Amino acid sequence: CASSLQGVVDQPQHF.

The chain is built from TRBV12-5 and TRBJ2-2; 9 bases agree with TRBD1. CDR1 and CDR2 from the germline V gene are LGHNT and FRNRAP. V lost 3 bases, J lost 5 bases, and 7 bases stayed unmatched. CDR3 length: 16 amino acids. Written as DNA, the CDR3 is TGTGCTAGTGGTTTCACCTCCGGGACAGGGACCGGGGAGCTGTTTTTT. Its protein product is CASGFTSGTGTGELFF. Combining the CDR3 with reference TRBV12-5 and TRBJ2-2 gives the whole variable domain DARVTQTPRHKVTEMGQEVTMRCQPILGHNTVFWYRQTMMQGLELLAYFRNRAPLDDSGMPKDRFSAEMPDATLATLKIQPSEPRDSAVYFCASGFTSGTGTGELFFGEGSRLTVL.

This clone occurred once. The chain recombines TRBV28 with TRBJ1-2; D is unclear. V gave up 3 bases and J gave up 7 bases, with 9 bases separating them. CDR3 length equals 12 residues. CDR1 is MDHEN, CDR2 SYDVKM, per germline. In DNA form, the CDR3 reads TGTGCCAGCAGTTTCTTGAGCGCTGGCTACACCTTC. This gives the protein CASSFLSAGYTF.

The V call is TRBV19, the J call TRBJ2-5; a possible D gene is TRBD2 (5 bases). This CDR3 is built from 14 residues. The V gene lost 3 bases and the J gene lost 5 bases, with 13 bases spanning the gap. Germline V gene lookup returns CDR1 LNHDA and CDR2 SQIVND (reference sequence). CDR3 sequence (DNA): TGTGCCAGTAGTATCCCGGGGTCAGGCGAGACCCAGTACTTC. Translation gives CASSIPGSGETQYF.

The chain is built from TRBV27 and TRBJ2-7; tentative D call: TRBD1 (6 bases). The V and J ends lost 3 bases and 2 bases respectively, with 11 bases between them. The CDR3 has 14 residues. From germline, CDR1 is MNHEY and CDR2 SMNVEV (reference sequence). DNA for the CDR3: TGTGCCAGCAGTTTGTTCAGGGGAGCCTACGAGCAGTACTTC. It codes for CASSLFRGAYEQYF.

This clone is a singleton in its sample. The DNA of the CDR3 is TGTGCCAGCAGTGAATATAGGACTTCGACCGGGGAGCTGTTTTTT. It translates to CASSEYRTSTGELFF. This chain uses TRBV2 with TRBJ2-2; maybe TRBD2 (5 bases). CDR3 length equals 15 residues. The germline V gene has CDR1 SNHLY and CDR2 FYNNEI. Trimming left V 2 bases short and J 5 bases short, with 12 bases between.

This chain links TRBV28 with TRBJ1-1; 9 bases match TRBD1. CDR1 is MDHEN, CDR2 SYDVKM, per germline. V lost 5 bases and J lost 5; bases outside the gene matches: 6. The CDR3 runs to 14 residues. CDR3 sequence (DNA): TGTGCCAGCAGTCCACAGGGGGCGCCGACTGAAGCTTTCTTT. Its translation: CASSPQGAPTEAFF.

The gene calls are TRBV10-3 and TRBJ1-4; 9 positions match TRBD1. V trimming: 0 bases; J trimming: 8 bases; junction bases outside the gene matches: 4. The CDR3 totals 15 residues. Germline V gene sequence: CDR1 ENHRY, CDR2 SYGVKD. The CDR3 sequence: CAISESPGTGEKLFF. DNA of the CDR3: TGTGCCATCAGTGAGTCTCCCGGGACAGGGGAAAAACTGTTTTTT.

V is TRBV6-2 or TRBV6-3 and J is TRBJ1-1; perhaps TRBD1 as D (6 bases). Germline CDR1 and CDR2: MNHEY and SVGEGT. The ends were cut back, 2 bases at V and 5 bases at J, with 15 bases in the middle. This CDR3 spans 15 amino acids. The CDR3 sequence: CASSYPDSSRTEAFF. The CDR3 nucleotides read TGTGCCAGCAGTTACCCGGACAGTTCGCGGACTGAAGCTTTCTTT.

V is TRBV28 and J is TRBJ2-2; possible D gene TRBD2, 6 bases. The CDR3 is made up of 16 amino acids. Per the germline V gene, CDR1 is MDHEN and CDR2 is SYDVKM. The V gene lost 1 base and the J gene lost 2 bases, with 11 bases spanning the gap. The chain's CDR3 is CASSLFPGVNTGELFF. In DNA, the CDR3 is TGTGCCAGCAGTTTATTCCCGGGGGTAAACACCGGGGAGCTGTTTTTT.

The chain is built from TRBV6-5 and TRBJ2-7; 7 bases are shared with TRBD1. The CDR3 runs 12 residues. Germline V gene data show CDR1 as MNHEY and CDR2 as SVGAGI. The V segment lost 7 bases and the J segment 3 bases; nucleotides outside the gene matches: 3. CDR3 loop: CASKRDSYEQYF. The DNA for the CDR3 is TGTGCCAGCAAACGGGACAGCTACGAGCAGTACTTC.

The chain combines TRBV7-6 with TRBJ2-7; 7 nucleotides match TRBD2. J gave up 0 bases and V 4 bases, and 15 bases lay outside the gene matches. Looked up from germline, CDR1 is SGHVS and CDR2 is FNYEAQ. The CDR3 loop spans 18 amino acids. CDR3 in DNA: TGTGCCAGCAGCTCCCGGGGAAGCGGGGAGAGTGGCTCCTACGAGCAGTACTTC. Translated, it gives CASSSRGSGESGSYEQYF.

This rearrangement joins TRBV12-3 or TRBV12-4 to TRBJ1-4, with D uncertain. The CDR3 spans 12 residues. V lost 3 bases and J 8 bases, leaving 7 bases between the germline ends. CDR3 in amino acids: CASSFRGEKLFF. The CDR3 DNA reads TGTGCCAGCAGTTTCAGAGGGGAAAAACTGTTTTTT.

On this clone: The sample contains more than one DNA sequence encoding this CDR3. The chain employs TRBV3-1 (or the pseudogene TRBV3-2) and TRBJ2-5; 7 bases match TRBD2. The germline V gene encodes CDR1 LGHDT and CDR2 YNNKEL (reference sequence). The CDR3 is made up of 13 amino acids. With V trimmed by 1 base and J by 5 bases, 1 base remained unmatched. In DNA, the CDR3 is TGTGCCAGCAGCCAAGTGGGGGGGGAGACCCAGTACTTC. It encodes CASSQVGGETQYF.

The CDR3 is CASSLWRGYEQYF. CDR3 coding DNA: TGTGCCAGCTCACTTTGGCGCGGCTACGAGCAGTACTTC. The rearrangement links TRBV18 to TRBJ2-7; unclear D gene. Germline-derived CDR1 and CDR2 are KGHSH and LQKENI. V lost 4 bases and J lost 3, with 10 bases in between. The CDR3 is 13 amino acids.

The chain carries TRBV7-2 and TRBJ1-1, with TRBD1 as a possible D gene (5 bases). Germline V lookup: CDR1 SGHTA, CDR2 FQGNSA. The CDR3 length is 13 residues. The ends were cut back, 4 bases at V and 2 bases at J, with 8 bases in the middle. CDR3 sequence reads: CASSYGGNTEAFF. The DNA for the CDR3 is TGTGCCAGCAGCTACGGGGGTAACACTGAAGCTTTCTTT.

This clone appeared a few times. The chain carries TRBV14 and TRBJ2-3, with 15 bases identical to TRBD2. The CDR3 sequence is 15 residues long. The germline CDR1 and CDR2 sequences are SGHDN and FVKESK. V gave up 5 bases and J gave up 6 bases; unmatched junction bases: 3. The CDR3 region is CASSTGTSGRDTQYF. In DNA form, the CDR3 reads TGTGCCAGCAGCACCGGGACTAGCGGGAGGGATACGCAGTATTTT.

The chain links TRBV5-1 to TRBJ2-7, with D maybe TRBD1 (5 bases). In germline, CDR1 is SGHRS, CDR2 YFSETQ. CDR3 length: 15 residues. V lost 3 bases and J lost 1, with 14 bases in between. The CDR3 bases are TGCGCCAGCAGCTGGGCGTCTGGGGCGTCCTACGAGCAGTACTTC. Translated, it gives CASSWASGASYEQYF.

V usage is TRBV7-2 and J usage is TRBJ2-1; a weak D match, TRBD1 (5 bases). V lost 1 base to trimming and J lost 9 bases, with 16 bases between them. The CDR3 extends over 15 amino acids. Germline loops: CDR1 SGHTA, CDR2 FQGNSA. The CDR3 spells CASSLVVGDRGEQFF. CDR3 in DNA: TGTGCCAGCAGCTTAGTGGTAGGGGATCGTGGTGAGCAGTTCTTC.

The chain joins TRBV18 to TRBJ2-5; TRBD1 matches 9 bases. V lost 0 bases to trimming and J lost 7 bases; unmatched junction nucleotides: 6. The CDR3 sequence is 15 residues long. Germline CDR1 and CDR2: KGHSH and LQKENI. The chain's CDR3 is CASSPPRTGVTTQYF. CDR3 bases: TGTGCCAGCTCACCACCCAGGACAGGGGTGACGACCCAGTACTTC.

J is TRBJ1-2 and V is TRBV6-5; D is unclear. The CDR3 loop spans 13 amino acids. CDR1 and CDR2 from the germline V gene are MNHEY and SVGAGI. With 7 bases removed from V and 8 bases from J, the gap between germline ends came to 17 bases. In DNA, the CDR3 is TGTGCCAGCACCCCAGACTCGGTTGGGGGCTACACCTTC. It encodes CASTPDSVGGYTF.

The V and J genes are TRBV6-5 and TRBJ2-5, with D possibly being TRBD1 (6 bases). V was trimmed by 6 bases and J by 1 base, leaving 9 bases between them. The germline CDR1 and CDR2 sequences are MNHEY and SVGAGI. This CDR3 region has 13 residues. Written as DNA, the CDR3 is TGTGCCAGCAGGGACAGCCTCCAAGAGACCCAGTACTTC. Protein product: CASRDSLQETQYF.

The J gene is TRBJ1-6, the V gene TRBV18; D ambiguous. The CDR3 contains 15 residues. Germline V gene sequence: CDR1 KGHSH, CDR2 LQKENI. Between the trimmed V and J ends, which lost 2 bases and 5 bases, there was a span of 10 bases. The CDR3 DNA reads TGTGCCAGCTCACCAGTTGGGCAGAATAATTCACCCCTCCACTTT. Translated, it gives CASSPVGQNNSPLHF.